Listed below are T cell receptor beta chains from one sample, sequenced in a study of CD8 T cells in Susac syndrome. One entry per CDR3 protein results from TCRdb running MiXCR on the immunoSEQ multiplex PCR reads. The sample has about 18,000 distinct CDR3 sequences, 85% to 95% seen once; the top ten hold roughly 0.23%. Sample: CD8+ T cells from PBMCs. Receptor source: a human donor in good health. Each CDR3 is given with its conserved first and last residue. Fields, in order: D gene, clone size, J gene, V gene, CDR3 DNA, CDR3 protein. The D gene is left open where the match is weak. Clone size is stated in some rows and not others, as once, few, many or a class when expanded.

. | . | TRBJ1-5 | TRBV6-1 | TGTGCCAGCAGTTCGGACCCTTATAGCAATCAGCCCCAGCATTTT | CASSSDPYSNQPQHF
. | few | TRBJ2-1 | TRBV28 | TGTGCCAGCAGTTCGGGCAGGTCCTACAATGAGCAGTTCTTC | CASSSGRSYNEQFF
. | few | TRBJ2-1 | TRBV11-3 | TGTGCCATCTATATGGAGGGGCGGGACAATGAGCAGTTCTTC | CAIYMEGRDNEQFF
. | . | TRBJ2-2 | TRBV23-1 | TGCGCCAGCAGTCAATTAGAACTGACCGGGGAGCTGTTTTTT | CASSQLELTGELFF
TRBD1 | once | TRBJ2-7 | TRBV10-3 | TGTGCCATCAGGGATGGACAGGCCGCCTACGAGCAGTACTTC | CAIRDGQAAYEQYF
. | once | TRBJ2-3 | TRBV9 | TGTGCCAGCAGCGTAGGGTTTACAGATACGCAGTATTTT | CASSVGFTDTQYF
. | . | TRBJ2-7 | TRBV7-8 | TGTGCCAGCAGCTTACAGACAGTCTCCTACGAGCAGTACTTC | CASSLQTVSYEQYF
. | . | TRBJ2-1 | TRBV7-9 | TGTGCCAGCTTTGGGGGTTTCGGTGAGCAGTTCTTC | CASFGGFGEQFF
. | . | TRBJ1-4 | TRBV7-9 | TGTGCCAGCAGCTTATCGCAGGGGAGTGAAAAACTGTTTTTT | CASSLSQGSEKLFF
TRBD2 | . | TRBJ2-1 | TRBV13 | TGTGCCAGCAGCTTAGTGGGGAGACTAGCGGGAGACAATGAGCAGTTCTTC | CASSLVGRLAGDNEQFF
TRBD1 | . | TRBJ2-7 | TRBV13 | TGTGCCAGCAGCTTTTGGGACAGGGCCTACGAGCAGTACTTC | CASSFWDRAYEQYF
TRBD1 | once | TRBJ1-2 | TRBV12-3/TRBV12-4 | TGTGCCAGCAATCAACAGGGGCGAGTCGACTATGGCTACACCTTC | CASNQQGRVDYGYTF
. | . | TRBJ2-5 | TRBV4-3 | TGCGCCAGCAGCCAAGATGTCAGGGGAAGAGAGACCCAGTACTTC | CASSQDVRGRETQYF
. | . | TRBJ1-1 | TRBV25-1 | TGTGCCAGCAGTGAGTGGAGGGAAATGGGTACTGAAGCTTTCTTT | CASSEWREMGTEAFF
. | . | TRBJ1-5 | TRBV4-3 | TGCGCCAGCAGCCAAGATCTTGGGAATCAGCCCCAGCATTTT | CASSQDLGNQPQHF
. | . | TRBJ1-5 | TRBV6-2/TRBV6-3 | TGTGCCAGCACGACAACGGACACTATCAATCAGCCCCAGCATTTT | CASTTTDTINQPQHF
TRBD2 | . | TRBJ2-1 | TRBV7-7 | TGTGCTAGCAGCATTAGCGGGCCGCCGTTCAATGAGCAGTTCTTC | CASSISGPPFNEQFF
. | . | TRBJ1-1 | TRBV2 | TGTGCCAGCACCCGGGGCTTAGTTAACACTGAAGCTTTCTTT | CASTRGLVNTEAFF
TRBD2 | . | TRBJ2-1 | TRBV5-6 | TGTGCCAGCAGCGAAGGACTAGCGGGGACCAATGAGCAGTTCTTC | CASSEGLAGTNEQFF
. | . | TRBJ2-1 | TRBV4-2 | TGTGCCAGCAGCCCAGACGTGAGAGAGCAGTTCTTC | CASSPDVREQFF
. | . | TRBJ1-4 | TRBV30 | TGTGCCTGGGACCAGACAGGAGCAACTAATGAAAAACTGTTTTTT | CAWDQTGATNEKLFF
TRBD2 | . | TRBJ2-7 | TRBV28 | TGTGCCAGCAGTCCTCAGCGGGAGTTGATCGAGCAGTACTTC | CASSPQRELIEQYF
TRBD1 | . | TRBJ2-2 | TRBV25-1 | TGTGCCAGCAGTGATGCAGGACAGGGGACCGGGGAGCTGTTTTTT | CASSDAGQGTGELFF
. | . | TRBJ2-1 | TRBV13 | TGTGCCAGCAGCCTGGATCGGACCCCAACTTACAATGAGCAGTTCTTC | CASSLDRTPTYNEQFF
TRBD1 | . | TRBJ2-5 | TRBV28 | TGTGCCAGCATCCAGGACAGGGATATAGAGACCCAGTACTTC | CASIQDRDIETQYF
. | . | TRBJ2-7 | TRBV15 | TGTGCCACCAGCAGAGCGGAGGTTAGCTCCTACGAGCAGTACTTC | CATSRAEVSSYEQYF
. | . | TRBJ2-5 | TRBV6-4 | TGTGCCAGCAGTGACTACGCCAGGGGGGTGCTAGCGGTTCTTAGATCTCAAGAGACCCAGTACTTC | CASSDYARGVLAVLRSQETQYF
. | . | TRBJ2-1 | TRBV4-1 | TGCGCCAGCAGCCATTCGAGGGGCAATGAGCAGTTCTTC | CASSHSRGNEQFF
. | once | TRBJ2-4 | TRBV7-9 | TGTGCCAGCAGCTTAGGGGGGGCGGTTTCCGACATTCAGTACTTC | CASSLGGAVSDIQYF
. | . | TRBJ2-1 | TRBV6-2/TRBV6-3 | TGTGCCAGCAGTGAGGGGGGTACTAGCCATAGTCCCAATGAGCAGTTCTTC | CASSEGGTSHSPNEQFF
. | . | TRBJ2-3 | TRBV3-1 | TGTGCCAGCAGCCAAGTCTTGTTCAGGGATACGCAGTATTTT | CASSQVLFRDTQYF
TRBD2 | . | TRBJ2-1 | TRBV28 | TGTGCCAGCAGTCAAATAGGGCTAGCGGGACACAATGAGCAGTTCTTC | CASSQIGLAGHNEQFF
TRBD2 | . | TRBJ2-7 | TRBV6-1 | TGTGCCAGCAGCCCCGGTTGGGTAGCGGGAGGTTATAACGAGCAGTACTTC | CASSPGWVAGGYNEQYF
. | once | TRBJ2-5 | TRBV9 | TGTGCCAGCAGCGCCCAGTCGACTGATCAAGAGACCCAGTACTTC | CASSAQSTDQETQYF
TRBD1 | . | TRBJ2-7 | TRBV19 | TGTGCCAGTCGAGGGACAGGGGCCTACGAGCAGTACTTC | CASRGTGAYEQYF
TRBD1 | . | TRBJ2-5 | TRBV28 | TGTGCCAGCAGTTTATTCGAGGGGGCAGAGACCCAGTACTTC | CASSLFEGAETQYF
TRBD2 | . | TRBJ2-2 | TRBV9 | TGTGCCAGCAGCGCAGGACTAGCGGGAGTTGTCGGGGAGCTGTTTTTT | CASSAGLAGVVGELFF
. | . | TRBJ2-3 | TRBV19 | TGTGCCAGTAGTATAGACCGACAGCATCCCACGCCGCTCACAGATACGCAGTATTTT | CASSIDRQHPTPLTDTQYF
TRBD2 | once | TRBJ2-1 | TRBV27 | TGTGCCAGCAGTTTTAAAGGGCCGGGTTGGGGTTGGACTAGCGGATACAATGAGCAGTTCTTC | CASSFKGPGWGWTSGYNEQFF
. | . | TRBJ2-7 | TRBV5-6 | TGTGCCAGCAGCTTGGTTAGCTCCTACGAGCAGTACTTC | CASSLVSSYEQYF